This TCR beta chain was documented in a study of cytomegalovirus exposure and HLA in healthy donors. The primer mix had 60 Vbeta and 13 Jbeta primers. TCRdb's copy holds only in-frame clones and misses some; the assay was immunoSEQ multiplex PCR. The repertoire consists of roughly 150,000 clones, with about 80% occurring once and the leading ten covering about 1.4%. Overall study results and limits: Upon later analysis, HLA-associated TCR beta chains proved more clonally expanded than other, equally common chains. Roughly even sequencing depth across donors was the assumption behind the presence/absence analyses.

The table lists this clone with a count of one. Its antigen is unknown. V was cut by 6 bases and J by 4 bases, with 18 bases left in between. This CDR3 is 15 amino acids long. Germline-derived CDR1 and CDR2 are MNHNY and SVGAGI (reference sequence). Sequences were obtained from PBMCs. The V gene is TRBV6-6, the J gene TRBJ1-2; a weak D match, TRBD1 (5 bases). The origin of this receptor is a girl under 18 in good health and CMV-seropositive. The CDR3 region is CASRAGGQGTYGYTF. DNA for the CDR3: TGTGCCAGCAGAGCCGGAGGGCAGGGAACCTATGGCTACACCTTC.